These 7 T cell receptor beta chains originate from one sample sequenced in a study of Graves' ophthalmopathy and Graves' hyperthyroidism listed by TCRdb under 2018. The instrument given in TCRdb is Illumina HiSeq 2000. For repertoire sequencing, the TCR beta CDR3 regions were amplified from RNA transcripts. HTBI primers and the Qiagen OneStep RT-PCR kit were used in a first-round RT-PCR, which was followed by a second-round multiplex PCR, size selection and purification. The public reads were quality trimmed at Q25 with fastp and then assembled into clones with MiXCR by TCRdb, keeping productive beta chains. Each CDR3 protein appears once, grouped with its most common genes and DNA. Present in this sample are 240,000 or so distinct CDR3 sequences, around 50% of which were seen just once. The ten largest clones represent roughly 50% of the sample. Material for sequencing was peripheral blood. The receptors shown here come from an adult man with Graves' ophthalmopathy.

As to this clonotype: The junction shows a germline mismatch at one end, possibly a read error. J is TRBJ1-1 and V is TRBV10-3; D call uncertain. The CDR3 runs 17 residues. Germline values: CDR1 ENHRY, CDR2 SYGVKD. CDR3 region: CASSFFPRPLDHTEAFF. The CDR3 DNA reads TGTGCCAGCAGTTTCTTCCCCCGCCCCTTGGATCACACTGAAGCTTTCTTT.

This clonotype was counted only a few times. The rearrangement links TRBV2 to TRBJ2-7, with D unclear. This CDR3 region has 14 residues. V shed 8 bases and J shed 2 bases, with 16 bases lying between them. Germline V gene data show CDR1 as SNHLY and CDR2 as FYNNEI. In DNA, the CDR3 is TGTGCCAGCTCCCCAGGACGTGGGGCCTACGAGCAGTACTTC. This codes for CASSPGRGAYEQYF.

This clonotype was seen repeatedly, ten times or more. The chain has TRBV24-1 and TRBJ2-7, with TRBD1 matching 9 bases. This CDR3 region has 14 residues. Trimming took 4 bases from V and 6 from J; bases not matched to a gene: 6. Germline V gene lookup returns CDR1 KGHDR and CDR2 SFDVKD. CDR3 sequence reads: CATSERQGGGEQYF. CDR3 nucleotides: TGTGCCACCAGTGAGCGACAGGGGGGCGGCGAGCAGTACTTC.

V usage is TRBV7-9 and J usage is TRBJ2-7, with D possibly matching TRBD2 (5 bases). CDR1 is SEHNR and CDR2 is FQNEAQ in the germline V gene (reference sequence). V was shortened by 6 bases and J by 3 bases, with 18 bases between the two germline ends. CDR3 length equals 15 residues. CDR3 protein: CASSFGRGWSYEQYF. The CDR3 nucleotides read TGTGCCAGCAGTTTTGGGCGCGGGTGGAGCTACGAGCAGTACTTC.

V and J are TRBV20-1 and TRBJ1-5; D might be TRBD1 (5 bases). V was cut by 5 bases and J by 11 bases, with 22 bases left in between. CDR3 size: 14 residues. The germline V gene has CDR1 DFQATT and CDR2 SNEGSKA (reference sequence). The CDR3 nucleotides are TGCAGTGCTCCTTGGATAGCGGGGCGCGAGACCCAGCATTTT. Protein product: CSAPWIAGRETQHF.

This chain joins TRBV12-5 and TRBJ1-5; 8 bases match TRBD1. The CDR3 has 14 residues. CDR1 is LGHNT, CDR2 FRNRAP, per germline. The CDR3 reads CASTKGQGGQPQHF. The CDR3 DNA reads as TGTGCCAGCACCAAAGGACAGGGAGGTCAGCCCCAGCATTTT. The entire variable domain, with the rest obtained from reference TRBV12-5 and TRBJ1-5, is as follows: DARVTQTPRHKVTEMGQEVTMRCQPILGHNTVFWYRQTMMQGLELLAYFRNRAPLDDSGMPKDRFSAEMPDATLATLKIQPSEPRDSAVYFCASTKGQGGQPQHFGDGTRLSIL.

This clonotype was found a few times. J is TRBJ2-7 and V is TRBV7-2; D gene unclear. Germline V gives CDR1 SGHTA, CDR2 FQGNSA. The V end lost 5 bases, the J end lost 1 base, and 15 bases lay between the germline ends. This CDR3 region has 15 residues. CDR3 in DNA: TGTGCCAGCAGCCTCGCTTCCCCCATATCCTACGAGCAGTACTTC. It codes for CASSLASPISYEQYF.